The sequence of this T cell receptor (beta chain) was determined in a study of T cell responses to AZD1222 COVID-19 vaccine. TCRdb's copy holds only in-frame clones and misses some; the assay was immunoSEQ multiplex PCR. The sample consists of 150,000 to 200,000 clones, roughly 91% of them appearing once. V lost 4 bases and J lost 2; bases outside the gene matches: 3. CDR1 is SNHLY and CDR2 is FYNNEI in the germline V gene. The CDR3 covers 15 residues. V gene TRBV2 combines with J gene TRBJ2-3; 10 bases agree with TRBD2. The clonotype originates from an adult who received the AZD1222 COVID-19 vaccine. The sequences come from peripheral blood, collected 28 days after the second AZD1222 dose. DNA for the CDR3: TGTGCCAGCAGTGGGACTAGCGGCTACACAGATACGCAGTATTTT. Translating it yields CASSGTSGYTDTQYF.